This TCR beta chain was obtained from a study of blood T cells in healthy people across ages. Alongside a J-beta primer mix, a sample-barcoded 5' primer served in a second PCR lasting 7 to 11 cycles. Template switching added a 12-random-nucleotide identifier to every cDNA molecule. TCRdb processed the 5' RACE reads anew with MiXCR; each CDR3 protein has one entry. The table includes approximately 1,000,000 distinct CDR3 sequences, less than 50% detected once. The CDR3 has 15 residues. Germline-derived CDR1 and CDR2 are DFQATT and SNEGSKA (reference sequence). The V end was cut by 0 bases, the J end by 6 bases, with 15 bases between.

The chain links TRBV20-1 to TRBJ2-1; tentatively, D is TRBD1 (5 bases). The sequence was collected from a woman aged 55-70 years in good health. Sequencing input: blood. The CDR3 region has the DNA TGCAGTGCTAGAGATCGGGCAGGGCTCCGCAATGAGCAGTTCTTC. As protein: CSARDRAGLRNEQFF.